This T cell receptor (beta chain) derives from a study of cytomegalovirus exposure and HLA in healthy donors. Study overall: A previous analysis identified 117 million unique TCR beta sequences derived from roughly 190 million T cells. Roughly 80 million unique TCRs from HLA-typed donors made up an early data release.

Regarding the study as a whole: Apparent HLA restriction characterized most CMV-associated TCR beta chains in a later analysis. Whilst most TCR sequences proved rare, a subset of public TCRs occurred across many donors.

Concerning this clone: Its specificity is unknown.

In the PCR, 60 Vbeta and 13 Jbeta primers were used. Sequenced by immunoSEQ multiplex PCR; TCRdb stores in-frame clones only, minus some. The listing contains around 100,000 clones. From germline, CDR1 is SEHNR and CDR2 FQNEAQ (reference sequence). This CDR3 has 15 residues. Trimming removed 7 bases at V and 2 bases at J, with 18 bases between. The chain has TRBV7-9 and TRBJ2-7, with unresolved D. This sequence was found in a woman in her twenties or thirties in good health and CMV-seronegative. Sequenced: PBMCs. The CDR3 is CASNLGGQKTYEQYF. DNA for the CDR3: TGTGCCAGCAACTTGGGTGGGCAGAAGACCTACGAGCAGTACTTC.